This T cell receptor beta chain was obtained from a study of CD8+ T cells in alopecia areata. Overall study: Percent of scalp involved defined treated patients' severity scores.

This CDR3 has 12 residues. Germline V gene sequence: CDR1 SGHNT, CDR2 YYREEE (reference sequence). V lost 0 bases and J 3 bases, leaving 4 bases between the germline ends. After isolation, RNA underwent reverse transcription to generate cDNA as the sequencing template. Profiling relied on immunoSEQ multiplex PCR, and the TCRdb table lists in-frame clones only, not all of them. This repertoire shows about 270,000 clones, about 62% found once; its top ten account for roughly 0.93%. Treatment here: oral pan-JAK inhibitor, 5-10 mg twice daily. Sorted out of PBMCs were CD4+ T cells and CD8+ T cells. In the case of this clone: A read error is likely here: a far larger clone is one base away. Other DNA sequences in this sample translate to the same CDR3.

The TCR was taken from a human donor with alopecia areata. The gene calls are TRBV5-4 and TRBJ2-7; D gene unclear. The source was CD4+ T cells sorted from blood, collected at approximately week 51, from a patient treated with tofacitinib. The CDR3 loop is CASSLDGYEQYF. DNA for the CDR3: TGTGCCAGCAGCTTGGACGGCTACGAGCAGTACTTC.